These T cell receptor beta chains were read from a single sample in a study of shared clonotypes between healthy human individuals. Some clones are missing from TCRdb's copy, which holds only in-frame ones; the method was immunoSEQ multiplex PCR. The sample holds millions of clones, 85% to 95% seen once. Specimen: naive CD4+ T cells sorted from blood. These receptors originate from a man aged 18-30 years in good health. Both conserved end residues are part of each CDR3. A D gene is named only where the DNA matches it firmly. Clone size is not always given. Where it is, it says once, few, many or a class for expanded clones.

abundance | d_gene | j_gene | v_gene | CDR3nt | CDR3aa
NA | NA | TRBJ2-4 | TRBV30 | TGTGCCTGGACCCGGGACAAAAACATTCAGTACTTC | CAWTRDKNIQYF
once | NA | TRBJ2-2 | TRBV30 | TGTGCCTGGCCCAGGGGGGAGGGCTTCGGGGAGCTGTTTTTT | CAWPRGEGFGELFF
few | NA | TRBJ2-1 | TRBV29-1 | TGCAGCGTTGAAGAGGTCCTAGCATCGGATGAGCAGTTCTTC | CSVEEVLASDEQFF
NA | NA | TRBJ2-5 | TRBV30 | TGTGCCTGGAGTCCCGGGGTCCGAGGTGGGACCCAGTACTTC | CAWSPGVRGGTQYF
NA | NA | TRBJ1-3 | TRBV4-1 | TGCGCCAGCAGGATAAGCTCTGGAAACACCATATATTTT | CASRISSGNTIYF
NA | NA | TRBJ1-2 | TRBV6-6 | TGTGCCAGCAGTACCGTAGGGAGCTGGGATGGCTACACCTTC | CASSTVGSWDGYTF
NA | NA | TRBJ1-2 | TRBV4-3 | TGCGCCAGCAGCCAAATCGCAGGGGAGAGGGGCTACACCTTC | CASSQIAGERGYTF
NA | TRBD1 | TRBJ1-2 | TRBV6-6 | TGTGCCAGCAGTTACTCGGGACAGACTCATAACTATGGCTACACCTTC | CASSYSGQTHNYGYTF
NA | NA | TRBJ1-3 | TRBV14 | TGTGCCAGCAGTCCCTGGGGCACCTATGGAAACACCATATATTTT | CASSPWGTYGNTIYF
many | NA | TRBJ1-1 | TRBV6-5 | TGTGCCAGCAGTCCGCCGGGAGCGAAAGCTTTCTTT | CASSPPGAKAFF
NA | NA | TRBJ1-1 | TRBV5-4 | TGTGCCAGCAGCTTACCGGCGGGGAACACTGAAGCTTTCTTT | CASSLPAGNTEAFF
NA | TRBD1 | TRBJ2-7 | TRBV5-1 | TGCGCCAGCAGCCGGGGACAGGGGGAGTACGAGCAGTACTTC | CASSRGQGEYEQYF
NA | NA | TRBJ2-1 | TRBV30 | TGTGCCTGTGCAAATCAGGTCGGGCAGTTCTTC | CACANQVGQFF
NA | NA | TRBJ1-1 | TRBV5-1 | TGCGCCAGCAGCTTGGCCCGTACAGCGAACACTGAAGCTTTCTTT | CASSLARTANTEAFF
once | NA | TRBJ1-5 | TRBV30 | TGTGCCTGGAGTTTAGGGAGGACACAGCCCCAGCATTTT | CAWSLGRTQPQHF